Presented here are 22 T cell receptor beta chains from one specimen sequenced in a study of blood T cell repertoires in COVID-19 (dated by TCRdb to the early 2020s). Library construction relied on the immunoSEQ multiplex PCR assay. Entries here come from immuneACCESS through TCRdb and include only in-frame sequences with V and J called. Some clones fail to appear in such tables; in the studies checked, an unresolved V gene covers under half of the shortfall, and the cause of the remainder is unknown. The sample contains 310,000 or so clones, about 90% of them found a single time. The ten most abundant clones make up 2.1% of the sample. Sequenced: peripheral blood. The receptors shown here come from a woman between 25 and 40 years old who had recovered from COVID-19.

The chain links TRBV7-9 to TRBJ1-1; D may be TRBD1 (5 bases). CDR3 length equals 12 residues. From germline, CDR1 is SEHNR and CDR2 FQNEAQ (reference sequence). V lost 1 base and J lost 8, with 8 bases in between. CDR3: CASSLGAGEAFF. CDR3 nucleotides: TGTGCCAGCAGCTTAGGGGCAGGGGAAGCTTTCTTT.

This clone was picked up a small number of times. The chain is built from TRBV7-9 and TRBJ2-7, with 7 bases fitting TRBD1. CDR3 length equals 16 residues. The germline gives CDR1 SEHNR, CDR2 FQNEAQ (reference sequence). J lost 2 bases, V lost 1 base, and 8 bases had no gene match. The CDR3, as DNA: TGTGCCAGCAGCTTAGTCGGTGGGACAGAAACCTACGAGCAGTACTTC. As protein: CASSLVGGTETYEQYF.

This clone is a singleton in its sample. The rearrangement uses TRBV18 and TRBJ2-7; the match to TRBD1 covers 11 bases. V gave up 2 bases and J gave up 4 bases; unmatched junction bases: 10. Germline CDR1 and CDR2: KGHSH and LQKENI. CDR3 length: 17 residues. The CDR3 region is CASSPSLRGTGGYEQYF. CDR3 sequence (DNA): TGTGCCAGCTCACCATCGTTAAGAGGGACAGGGGGATACGAGCAGTACTTC.

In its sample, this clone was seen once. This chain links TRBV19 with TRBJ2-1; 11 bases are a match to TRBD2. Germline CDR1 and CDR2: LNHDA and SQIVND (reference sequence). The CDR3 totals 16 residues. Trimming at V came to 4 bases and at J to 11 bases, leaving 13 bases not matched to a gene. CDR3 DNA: TGTGCCAGTAGTAAAATAGCGGGAGGGCCATATGATAAGCAGTTCTTC. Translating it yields CASSKIAGGPYDKQFF.

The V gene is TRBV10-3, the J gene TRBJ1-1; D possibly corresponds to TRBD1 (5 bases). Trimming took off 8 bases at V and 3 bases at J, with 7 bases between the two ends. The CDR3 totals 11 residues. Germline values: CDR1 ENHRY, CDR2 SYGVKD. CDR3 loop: CAIATDTEAFF. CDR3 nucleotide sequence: TGTGCCATCGCGACAGACACTGAAGCTTTCTTT.

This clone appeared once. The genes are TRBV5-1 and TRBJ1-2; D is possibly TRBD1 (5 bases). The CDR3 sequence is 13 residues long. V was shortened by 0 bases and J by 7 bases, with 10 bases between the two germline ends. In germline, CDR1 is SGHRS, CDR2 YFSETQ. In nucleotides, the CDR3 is TGCGCCAGCAGCTTGGGACAGATCTCTGGCTACACCTTC. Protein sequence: CASSLGQISGYTF.

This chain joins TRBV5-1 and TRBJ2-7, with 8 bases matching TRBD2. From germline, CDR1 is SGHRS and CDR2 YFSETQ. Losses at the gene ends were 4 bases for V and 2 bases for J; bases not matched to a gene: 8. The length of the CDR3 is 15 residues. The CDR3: CASSNSGDYTYEQYF. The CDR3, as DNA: TGCGCCAGCAGCAATAGCGGGGATTACACCTACGAGCAGTACTTC.

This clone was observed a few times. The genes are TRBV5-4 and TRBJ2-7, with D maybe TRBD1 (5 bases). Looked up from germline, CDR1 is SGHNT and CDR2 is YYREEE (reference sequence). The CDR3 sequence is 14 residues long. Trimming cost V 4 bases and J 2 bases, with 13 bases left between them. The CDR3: CASSPQGDTYEQYF. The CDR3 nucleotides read TGTGCCAGCAGCCCGCAGGGCGACACCTACGAGCAGTACTTC.

Here the CDR3 DNA reads TGCGCCAGCAGCCAACAGAGGGGACAGGGTAAAGGCGGGGAGCTGTTTTTT. Translation gives CASSQQRGQGKGGELFF. The V gene is TRBV4-3, the J gene TRBJ2-2, with 9 nucleotides matching TRBD1. CDR1 is LGHNA and CDR2 is YSLEER in the germline V gene. The CDR3 is 17 residues long. V was pared by 2 bases and J by 7 bases, with 11 bases of the junction left unmatched.

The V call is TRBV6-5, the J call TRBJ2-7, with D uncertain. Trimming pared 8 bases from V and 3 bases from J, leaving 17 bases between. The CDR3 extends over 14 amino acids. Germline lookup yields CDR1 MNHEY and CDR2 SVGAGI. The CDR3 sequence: CASAVGGRLYEQYF. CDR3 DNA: TGTGCCAGCGCCGTTGGTGGCAGACTCTACGAGCAGTACTTC.

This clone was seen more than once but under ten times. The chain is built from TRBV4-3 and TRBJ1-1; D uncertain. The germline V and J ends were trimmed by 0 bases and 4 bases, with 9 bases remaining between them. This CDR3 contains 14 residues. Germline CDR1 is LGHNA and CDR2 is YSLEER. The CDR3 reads CASSQERRSTEAFF. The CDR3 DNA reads TGCGCCAGCAGCCAAGAACGGAGGAGCACTGAAGCTTTCTTT.

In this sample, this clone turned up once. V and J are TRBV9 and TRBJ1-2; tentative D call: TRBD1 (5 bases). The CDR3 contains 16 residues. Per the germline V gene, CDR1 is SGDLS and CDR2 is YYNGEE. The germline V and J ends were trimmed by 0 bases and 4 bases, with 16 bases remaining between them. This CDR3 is CASSVVPQAGGYGYTF. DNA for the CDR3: TGTGCCAGCAGCGTAGTCCCCCAAGCGGGGGGCTATGGCTACACCTTC.

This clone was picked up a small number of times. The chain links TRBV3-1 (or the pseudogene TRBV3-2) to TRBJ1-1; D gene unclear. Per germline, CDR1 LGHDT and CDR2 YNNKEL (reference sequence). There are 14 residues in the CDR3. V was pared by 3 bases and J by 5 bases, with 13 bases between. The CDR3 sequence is CASSQGGSQTEAFF. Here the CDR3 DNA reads TGTGCCAGCAGCCAGGGTGGGAGTCAGACTGAAGCTTTCTTT.

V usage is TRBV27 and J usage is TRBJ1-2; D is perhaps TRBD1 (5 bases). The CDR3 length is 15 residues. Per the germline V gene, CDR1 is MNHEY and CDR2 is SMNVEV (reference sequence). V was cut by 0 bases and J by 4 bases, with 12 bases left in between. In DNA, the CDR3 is TGTGCCAGCAGTTTATCACGCGGGGGACCCTATGGCTACACCTTC. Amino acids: CASSLSRGGPYGYTF.

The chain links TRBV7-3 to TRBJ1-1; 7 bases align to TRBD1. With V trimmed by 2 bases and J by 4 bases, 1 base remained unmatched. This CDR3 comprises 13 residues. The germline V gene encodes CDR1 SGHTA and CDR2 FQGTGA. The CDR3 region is CASSLDRATEAFF. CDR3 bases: TGTGCCAGCAGCTTAGACAGGGCCACTGAAGCTTTCTTT.

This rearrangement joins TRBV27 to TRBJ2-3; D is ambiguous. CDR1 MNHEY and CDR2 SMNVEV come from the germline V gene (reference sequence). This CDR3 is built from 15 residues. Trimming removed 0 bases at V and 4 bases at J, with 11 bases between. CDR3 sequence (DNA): TGTGCCAGCAGTTTATCGCCCCGGGTCGCAGATACGCAGTATTTT. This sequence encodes CASSLSPRVADTQYF.

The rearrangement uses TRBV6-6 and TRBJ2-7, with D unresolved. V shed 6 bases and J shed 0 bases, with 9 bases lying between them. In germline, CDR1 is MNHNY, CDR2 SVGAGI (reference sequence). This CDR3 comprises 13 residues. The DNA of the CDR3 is TGTGCCAGCAGCCAACTCGACTCCTACGAGCAGTACTTC. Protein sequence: CASSQLDSYEQYF.

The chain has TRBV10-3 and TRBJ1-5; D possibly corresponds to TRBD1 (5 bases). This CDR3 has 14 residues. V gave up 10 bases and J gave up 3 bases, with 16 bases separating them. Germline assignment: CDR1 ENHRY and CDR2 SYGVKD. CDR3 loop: CATVRGTVNQPQHF. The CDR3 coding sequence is TGTGCCACCGTGCGGGGGACGGTCAATCAGCCCCAGCATTTT.

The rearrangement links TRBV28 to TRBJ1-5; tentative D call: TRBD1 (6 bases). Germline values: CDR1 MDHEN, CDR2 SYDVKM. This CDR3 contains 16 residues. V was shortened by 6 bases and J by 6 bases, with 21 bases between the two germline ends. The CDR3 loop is CASRMTGKGRVQPQHF. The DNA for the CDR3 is TGTGCCAGCAGAATGACAGGAAAAGGGAGAGTTCAGCCCCAGCATTTT.

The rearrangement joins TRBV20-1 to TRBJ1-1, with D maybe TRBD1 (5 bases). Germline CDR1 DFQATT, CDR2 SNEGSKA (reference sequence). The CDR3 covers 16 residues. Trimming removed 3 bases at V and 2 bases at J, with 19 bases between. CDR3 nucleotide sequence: TGCAGTGCTAGTCCTTATGTCGGCAGGGAAAACACTGAAGCTTTCTTT. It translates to CSASPYVGRENTEAFF.

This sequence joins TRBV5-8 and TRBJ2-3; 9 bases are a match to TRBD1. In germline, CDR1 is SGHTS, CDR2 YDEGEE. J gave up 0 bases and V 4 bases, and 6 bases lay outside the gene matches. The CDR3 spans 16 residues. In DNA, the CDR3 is TGTGCCAGCAGCAGGGGGACAGGGAGTAGCACAGATACGCAGTATTTT. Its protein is CASSRGTGSSTDTQYF.

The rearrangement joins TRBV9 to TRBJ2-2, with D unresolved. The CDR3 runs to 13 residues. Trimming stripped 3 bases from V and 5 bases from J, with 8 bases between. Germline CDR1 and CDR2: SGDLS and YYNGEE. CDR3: CASSAGVTGELFF. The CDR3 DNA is TGTGCCAGCAGCGCCGGTGTTACCGGGGAGCTGTTTTTT.